The 9 T cell receptor beta chains below come from one sample, sequenced in a study of cytomegalovirus exposure and HLA in healthy donors. PCR primers comprised 60 Vbeta and 13 Jbeta primers. The assay was immunoSEQ multiplex PCR, and TCRdb's table has in-frame clones only and misses some. The sample consists of 90,000 to 100,000 clones, approximately 81% of them appearing once. Sequenced: PBMCs. The receptor source for this set is a middle-aged woman in good health and CMV-seronegative.

V gene TRBV28 combines with J gene TRBJ1-1; the D is unclear. The CDR3 sequence is 13 residues long. Per germline, CDR1 MDHEN and CDR2 SYDVKM. The V end lost 7 bases, the J end lost 2 bases, and 11 bases lay between the germline ends. The CDR3 loop is CASNTFRNTEAFF. In nucleotides, the CDR3 is TGTGCCAGCAATACCTTCAGAAACACTGAAGCTTTCTTT. Variable domain in full (rest from reference TRBV28 and TRBJ1-1): DVKVTQSSRYLVKRTGEKVFLECVQDMDHENMFWYRQDPGLGLRLIYFSYDVKMKEKGDIPEGYSVSREKKERFSLILESASTNQTSMYLCASNTFRNTEAFFGQGTRLTVV.

The gene calls are TRBV6-6 and TRBJ2-5; 7 bases align to TRBD2. This CDR3 has 14 amino acids. CDR1 MNHNY and CDR2 SVGAGI come from the germline V gene (reference sequence). V was clipped by 6 bases and J by 2 bases; unmatched bases: 6. In DNA form, the CDR3 reads TGTGCCAGCAGCGTCCGGGGGGTACAAGAGACCCAGTACTTC. Protein product: CASSVRGVQETQYF.

The rearrangement links TRBV19 to TRBJ1-2, with 8 bases identical to TRBD1. Germline trimming cut 7 bases from V and 0 bases from J; bases unmatched to any gene: 10. This CDR3 has 16 amino acids. Germline V CDR1 and CDR2: LNHDA, SQIVND (reference sequence). CDR3 bases: TGTGCCAGTACTCCTTGGACAGGGACTTCTAACTATGGCTACACCTTC. Amino acid sequence: CASTPWTGTSNYGYTF. Looking up the rest from reference TRBV19 and TRBJ1-2 gives the full variable domain: DGGITQSPKYLFRKEGQNVTLSCEQNLNHDAMYWYRQDPGQGLRLIYYSQIVNDFQKGDIAEGYSVSREKKESFPLTVTSAQKNPTAFYLCASTPWTGTSNYGYTFGSGTRLTVV.

For the CDR3, the DNA is TGTGCCAGTAGTATAGGCCCTCCTAGCGGGAGCTACAATGAGCAGTTCTTC. Amino acids: CASSIGPPSGSYNEQFF. V gene TRBV19 combines with J gene TRBJ2-1; 10 bases line up with TRBD2. Losses at the gene ends were 1 base for V and 3 bases for J; bases not matched to a gene: 6. The germline CDR1 and CDR2 sequences are LNHDA and SQIVND (reference sequence). This CDR3 has 17 residues.

As for this clone: The identical CDR3 is also encoded by other nucleotide sequences in the sample. The chain employs TRBV18 and TRBJ1-5; tentatively, D is TRBD1 (5 bases). Germline V lookup: CDR1 KGHSH, CDR2 LQKENI. Deletions cut 0 bases from V and 4 bases from J, with 10 bases between. CDR3 length equals 15 residues. The CDR3 nucleotides read TGTGCCAGCTCACCACCGGGCGGGGGAAATCAGCCCCAGCATTTT. Its translation: CASSPPGGGNQPQHF.

The gene calls are TRBV18 and TRBJ2-7, with no clear D. V was trimmed by 2 bases and J by 3 bases, leaving 8 bases between them. This CDR3 has 13 amino acids. Germline lookup yields CDR1 KGHSH and CDR2 LQKENI. The DNA of the CDR3 is TGTGCCAGCTCACCAGGTAGGAGCTACGAGCAGTACTTC. As protein: CASSPGRSYEQYF.

This clone came up once. The chain recombines TRBV7-2 with TRBJ2-7; perhaps TRBD2 as D (5 bases). The ends were cut back, 2 bases at V and 7 bases at J, with 12 bases in the middle. The length of the CDR3 is 13 residues. Looked up from germline, CDR1 is SGHTA and CDR2 is FQGNSA. DNA for the CDR3: TGTGCCAGCAGCTTACCCTCCCGGGGTGAGCAGTACTTC. Translating gives CASSLPSRGEQYF.

This chain uses TRBV5-4 with TRBJ1-2; 9 bases align to TRBD1. The CDR3 has 15 residues. After removal of 4 bases from V and 4 bases from J, the junction contained 8 bases not matched to a gene. Per germline, CDR1 SGHNT and CDR2 YYREEE (reference sequence). CDR3 nucleotides: TGTGCCAGCAGCCTCTCGGGACAGGGAATCTATGGCTACACCTTC. Translating it yields CASSLSGQGIYGYTF.

The chain is built from TRBV27 and TRBJ2-5; 7 positions match TRBD1. Judging by the DNA end, TRBJ2-7 fits better; the J call may be wrong. This CDR3 is 15 amino acids long. Germline CDR1 MNHEY, CDR2 SMNVEV (reference sequence). CDR3: CASSNRGQRSYEQYF. CDR3 DNA sequence: TGTGCCAGCAGTAACAGGGGCCAGAGGTCGTACGAGCAGTACTTC.